This T cell receptor beta chain was sequenced during a study of CD8 T cells in ankylosing spondylitis. The V and J ends lost 6 bases and 4 bases respectively, with 6 bases between them. The germline gives CDR1 MNHNY, CDR2 SVGAGI (reference sequence). The CDR3 is made up of 11 amino acids. TCRdb independently ran MiXCR on the 5' RACE reads; one entry per CDR3 protein. The data hold 450,000 to 550,000 distinct CDR3 sequences, with approximately 5% observed a single time. Findings and caveats of the study: A motif of fewer than ten highly homologous TCR beta variants was seen as apparently characteristic of ankylosing spondylitis blood.

This clonotype came up many times. Its matching antigen is unknown. This chain links TRBV6-6 with TRBJ2-5; D is unclear. The clonotype was recovered from a male donor with ankylosing spondylitis. Material for sequencing was blood, either unsorted or a sorted T cell fraction (not recorded which). CDR3 sequence (DNA): TGTGCCAGCAGCCAGAGAGAGACCCAGTACTTC. This codes for CASSQRETQYF.